This T cell receptor beta chain emerged from a study of blood T cells in healthy people across ages. Whole-study results and caveats: Diversity estimated from one million T cells was considered an underestimate.

This clonotype has only a few counts. Antigen unknown. Sample-barcoded 5' priming and a J-beta primer mix drove a second PCR of roughly 6 to 12 cycles. TCRdb re-analysed the 5' RACE reads in MiXCR, keeping a single row per CDR3 protein. The top ten hold roughly 14% of the sample, which has around 1,000,000 distinct CDR3 sequences, 30% to 40% seen once. The V gene lost 2 bases and the J gene lost 2 bases, with 10 bases spanning the gap. The germline gives CDR1 MNHEY, CDR2 SVGAGI. The CDR3 contains 14 residues. The V gene is TRBV6-5, the J gene TRBJ2-7; D may correspond to TRBD1 or TRBD2 (5 bases each). What was sequenced was blood. The sequence came from a man between 18 and 29 years old in good health. The CDR3 spells CASSYTPGPYEQYF. The CDR3 DNA is TGTGCCAGCAGTTACACACCGGGGCCCTACGAGCAGTACTTC.